The clone carrying this T cell receptor (beta chain) was seen only a few times. The data were obtained in a study of blood T cells in healthy people across ages. The CDR3 consists of 14 residues. Trimming removed 1 base from V and 6 bases from J, with 12 bases in between. Germline V gives CDR1 DFQATT, CDR2 SNEGSKA (reference sequence). It was with a sample-barcoded 5' primer and a J-beta primer mix that a second PCR of about 6 to 12 cycles was run. TCRdb analysed the 5' RACE reads with MiXCR anew, one entry per CDR3 protein. This table holds around 1,100,000 distinct CDR3 sequences, more than 30% found once.

The TCR originated in a man in his late teens or twenties in good health. This chain links TRBV20-1 with TRBJ2-2; D uncertain. Sequencing was performed on blood. CDR3 region: CSARAGPVAGELFF. CDR3 nucleotides: TGCAGTGCTAGAGCAGGTCCTGTGGCCGGGGAGCTGTTTTTT.